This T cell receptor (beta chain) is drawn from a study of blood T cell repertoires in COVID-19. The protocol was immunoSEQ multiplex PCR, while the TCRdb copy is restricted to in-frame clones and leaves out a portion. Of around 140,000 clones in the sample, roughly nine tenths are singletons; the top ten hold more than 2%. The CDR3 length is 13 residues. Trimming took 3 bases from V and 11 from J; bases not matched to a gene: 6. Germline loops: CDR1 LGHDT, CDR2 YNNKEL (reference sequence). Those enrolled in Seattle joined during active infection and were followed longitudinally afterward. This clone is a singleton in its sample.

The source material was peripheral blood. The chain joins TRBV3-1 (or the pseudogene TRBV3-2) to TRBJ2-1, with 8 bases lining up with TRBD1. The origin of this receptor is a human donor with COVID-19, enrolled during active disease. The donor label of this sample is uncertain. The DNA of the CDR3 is TGTGCCAGCAGCCAGGTTCAGGGGGCGAAGCAGTTCTTC. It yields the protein CASSQVQGAKQFF.